A selection of T cell receptor beta chains follows, all from one sample in a study of T cell repertoires in cytomegalovirus infection. One entry per CDR3 protein results from TCRdb running MiXCR on the reads. Here the sample spans about 130,000 distinct CDR3 sequences, around 32% being singletons. Their recognized antigens are unknown. The sample consisted of CD8+ T cells from cultured PBMCs, taken from culture after CMV antigen stimulation. The receptor source for this set is a human donor in good health (CMV status not recorded). Some clones in this sample may be carry-over from other donors' samples. Each CDR3 is given with its conserved first and last residue. The D gene is left open where the match is weak. Rows give clone size only sometimes, using once, few, many, or a class for an expanded clone.

TRBV7-3	NA	TRBJ2-3	few	TGTGCCAGCAGCTTCCAAGGACGGGATACGCAGTATTTT	CASSFQGRDTQYF
TRBV5-5	TRBD1	TRBJ1-1	few	TGTGCCAGCAGCTTGGGAGGACAGGGAAGGAACACTGAAGCTTTCTTT	CASSLGGQGRNTEAFF
TRBV2	NA	TRBJ2-7	NA	TGTGCCAGCCTCGTCCGGAAAACCTACGAGCAGTACTTC	CASLVRKTYEQYF
TRBV12-5	NA	TRBJ1-5	NA	TGTGCTAGTGGTTTCTGGGTAATCCAGCCCCAGCATTTT	CASGFWVIQPQHF
TRBV7-6	NA	TRBJ2-4	few	TGTGCCAGCAGCTTAGATTATCGGGGAAACATTCAGTACTTC	CASSLDYRGNIQYF
TRBV7-9	NA	TRBJ1-5	NA	TGTGCCAGCAGCTCCACAGACAGAAGCAATCAGCCCCAGCATTTT	CASSSTDRSNQPQHF
TRBV2	NA	TRBJ1-2	few	TGTGCCAGCAGGCCCCTCGGGGAGGGGTATGGCTACACCTTC	CASRPLGEGYGYTF
TRBV20-1	NA	TRBJ1-1	NA	TGCAGTGCTGGGCTGTGGGGCGAGACTGAAGCTTTCTTT	CSAGLWGETEAFF
TRBV5-1	NA	TRBJ1-1	few	TGCGCCAGCAGCGCGCTCGGAGAAATAACTGAAGCTTTCTTT	CASSALGEITEAFF
TRBV7-2	NA	TRBJ1-1	many	TGTGCCAGCAGCTTAAGTCTTGGCACTGAAGCTTTCTTT	CASSLSLGTEAFF
TRBV7-9	NA	TRBJ2-1	NA	TGTGCCAGCAGCTTAGACCTAGCGATTACCTACAATGAGCAGTTCTTC	CASSLDLAITYNEQFF
TRBV7-9	NA	TRBJ2-3	many	TGTGCCAGCAGCTTAACCTACACAGATACGCAGTATTTT	CASSLTYTDTQYF
TRBV27	TRBD2	TRBJ2-1	NA	TGTGCCAGCAGTTTATCGGTTAGCGGGGGGGCCTTATACTTCTTC	CASSLSVSGGALYFF
TRBV7-9	TRBD2	TRBJ2-7	NA	TGTGCCAGCAGCTTACCAGCTAGCGGGGCCTACGAGCAGTACTTC	CASSLPASGAYEQYF